The clone carrying this T cell receptor beta chain has just a few counts. Its antigen is still unknown. V was shortened by 8 bases and J by 0 bases, with 15 bases between the two germline ends. CDR1 is KGHSH, CDR2 LQKENI, per germline. The CDR3 consists of 15 residues. These data belong to a study of T-cell reconstitution after alpha-beta-depleted transplantation in children. Findings and limits, study-wide: One year post-transplant, T-cell counts and diversity were largely derived from T cells produced anew.

Unique molecular identifiers featured in how the TCRbeta library was prepared. TCRdb passed the PCR reads through MiXCR, listing each CDR3 protein once. The table shows approximately 1,000,000 distinct CDR3 sequences, with 25% to 35% occurring only once. V is TRBV18 and J is TRBJ2-3; D call uncertain. The receptor was derived from a boy less than two years old who had a stem cell transplant for SCID, so the T cells may come from the graft donor. Specimen: PBMCs, mostly from graft donor cells, collected 360 days after TCRalphabeta/CD19-depleted stem cell transplant. The CDR3 bases are TGTGCCAGCAGCAAGAGCCCCTTAAGCACAGATACGCAGTATTTT. Its translation is CASSKSPLSTDTQYF.